Each of the 27 T cell receptor beta chains below was sequenced from the same sample in a study of control samples from healthy donors and cancer patients. The assay was immunoSEQ multiplex PCR, and TCRdb's table has in-frame clones only and misses some. Here the sample spans about 160,000 clones, about 90% being singletons. Sample: blood. The receptors shown here come from a man between 25 and 39 years old in good health.

The chain carries TRBV20-1 and TRBJ2-1, with D perhaps TRBD1 (6 bases). The V end was cut by 5 bases, the J end by 7 bases, with 9 bases between. In germline, CDR1 is DFQATT, CDR2 SNEGSKA (reference sequence). This CDR3 contains 11 residues. The CDR3 sequence: CSADDRNEQFF. CDR3 in DNA: TGCAGTGCTGACGACAGGAATGAGCAGTTCTTC.

This sequence joins TRBV11-1 and TRBJ2-3; TRBD1 matches 9 bases. The CDR3 is 16 amino acids. Germline V gene data show CDR1 as SGHAT and CDR2 as FQDESV (reference sequence). Trimming took 6 bases from V and 2 from J; bases not matched to a gene: 9. CDR3 region: CASSPYRGRDTDTQYF. CDR3 in DNA: TGTGCCAGCAGTCCTTACAGGGGGCGGGACACAGATACGCAGTATTTT.

The chain recombines TRBV7-9 with TRBJ1-1; the D gene is possibly TRBD1 (5 bases). The CDR3 has 14 amino acids. Germline V CDR1 and CDR2: SEHNR, FQNEAQ (reference sequence). Trimming stripped 2 bases from V and 5 bases from J, with 12 bases between. The CDR3 reads CASSLSSRETEAFF. CDR3 DNA sequence: TGTGCCAGCAGCTTATCTTCCAGGGAGACTGAAGCTTTCTTT.

Relative to its sample, this clone is medium-sized (0.01 to 0.1%). The chain couples TRBV19 to TRBJ1-5; D perhaps matches TRBD1 (5 bases). The V and J ends lost 7 bases and 2 bases respectively, with 18 bases between them. The CDR3 consists of 16 residues. The germline CDR1 and CDR2 sequences are LNHDA and SQIVND (reference sequence). CDR3 sequence: CASTAVGEGGNQPQHF. In DNA, the CDR3 is TGTGCCAGTACCGCGGTGGGTGAAGGGGGCAATCAGCCCCAGCATTTT.

The CDR3 DNA sequence: TGTGCCAGCGAGGGGTTAGGTGAAAAACTGTTTTTT. Translation: CASEGLGEKLFF. The rearrangement links TRBV3-1 (or the pseudogene TRBV3-2) to TRBJ1-4; TRBD1 might be the D (5 bases). Germline V CDR1 and CDR2: LGHDT, YNNKEL (reference sequence). With 8 bases removed from V and 7 bases from J, the gap between germline ends came to 11 bases. This CDR3 is 12 amino acids long.

V is TRBV5-4 and J is TRBJ1-2; D not certain. The CDR3 length is 15 residues. The ends were cut back, 0 bases at V and 3 bases at J, with 12 bases in the middle. From germline, CDR1 is SGHNT and CDR2 YYREEE (reference sequence). In nucleotides, the CDR3 is TGTGCCAGCAGCTTGGGCTGGGCACCCTACTATGGCTACACCTTC. Translated: CASSLGWAPYYGYTF.

The chain recombines TRBV6-5 with TRBJ2-7, with unresolved D. CDR1 is MNHEY and CDR2 is SVGAGI in the germline V gene. The CDR3 is made up of 13 amino acids. Trimming took 5 bases from V and 3 from J, leaving 11 bases between them. CDR3: CASSPRQDYEQYF. The CDR3 coding sequence is TGTGCCAGCAGTCCGAGACAAGACTACGAGCAGTACTTC.

The gene calls are TRBV5-1 and TRBJ2-2; TRBD2 aligns across 11 bases. The CDR3 totals 16 residues. The germline V gene has CDR1 SGHRS and CDR2 YFSETQ. The ends lost 3 bases at V and 5 bases at J; junction bases unmatched: 6. The CDR3 here is CASSSLAGGRTGELFF. The CDR3 bases are TGCGCCAGCAGCTCCTTAGCGGGGGGGCGTACCGGGGAGCTGTTTTTT.

Points on this clone: A much more abundant neighbour one base away suggests this may be a read error. This chain uses TRBV13 with TRBJ1-6; D might be TRBD1 (6 bases). Trimming stripped 3 bases from V and 5 bases from J, with 8 bases between. The germline V gene encodes CDR1 PRHDT and CDR2 FYEKMQ (reference sequence). The CDR3 covers 14 residues. The CDR3 nucleotides are TGTGCCAGCAGCTTGGACAGAAATAATTCACCCCTCCACTTT. Translation: CASSLDRNNSPLHF. Full variable domain (rest looked up from reference TRBV13 and TRBJ1-6): AAGVIQSPRHLIKEKRETATLKCYPIPRHDTVYWYQQGPGQDPQFLISFYEKMQSDKGSIPDRFSAQQFSDYHSELNMSSLELGDSALYFCASSLDRNNSPLHFGNGTRLTVT.

V gene TRBV7-3 combines with J gene TRBJ1-1; D not resolved. This CDR3 has 13 amino acids. Germline CDR1 and CDR2: SGHTA and FQGTGA. V shed 1 base and J shed 4 bases, with 7 bases lying between them. The DNA for the CDR3 is TGTGCCAGCAGCTTAAAGCCCAGCACTGAAGCTTTCTTT. As protein: CASSLKPSTEAFF.

The V gene is TRBV7-9, the J gene TRBJ2-5; no clear D. Germline assignment: CDR1 SEHNR and CDR2 FQNEAQ (reference sequence). Trimming pared 5 bases from V and 5 bases from J, leaving 21 bases between. The CDR3 extends over 16 amino acids. The CDR3 region is CASSPGVASITETQYF. CDR3 bases: TGTGCCAGCAGCCCTGGGGTCGCAAGCATTACGGAGACCCAGTACTTC.

The V gene is TRBV2, the J gene TRBJ2-3, with 8 bases matching TRBD1. The CDR3 totals 14 residues. Germline CDR1 SNHLY, CDR2 FYNNEI. V lost 8 bases, J lost 3 bases, and 7 bases stayed unmatched. The CDR3 loop reads CASLRQGRTDTQYF. The CDR3 nucleotides are TGTGCCAGCTTAAGACAGGGGAGGACAGATACGCAGTATTTT.

J is TRBJ1-2 and V is TRBV3-1 (or the pseudogene TRBV3-2), with D tentatively TRBD1 (6 bases). Per the germline V gene, CDR1 is LGHDT and CDR2 is YNNKEL (reference sequence). CDR3 size: 14 residues. V was clipped by 3 bases and J by 5 bases, with 13 bases between them. The CDR3 DNA follows: TGTGCCAGCAGCCAGGGTCGAACAGGGTATGGCTACACCTTC. It yields the protein CASSQGRTGYGYTF.

The rearrangement joins TRBV5-5 to TRBJ2-3, with 14 bases matching TRBD2. The CDR3 covers 16 residues. The germline V gene has CDR1 SGHKS and CDR2 YYEKEE (reference sequence). V was pared by 3 bases and J by 4 bases, with 4 bases of the junction left unmatched. The CDR3 sequence: CASSSGLAGGSDTQYF. The CDR3 DNA sequence: TGTGCCAGCAGCTCCGGACTAGCGGGGGGATCAGATACGCAGTATTTT.

The chain employs TRBV19 and TRBJ1-5, with D hard to call. The V end lost 7 bases, the J end lost 2 bases, and 15 bases lay between the germline ends. The CDR3 sequence is 15 residues long. Germline V lookup: CDR1 LNHDA, CDR2 SQIVND (reference sequence). The CDR3 coding sequence is TGTGCCAGTAACCCCCGGGCGTGGGGCAATCAGCCCCAGCATTTT. Translation: CASNPRAWGNQPQHF.

The chain combines TRBV6-5 with TRBJ1-4; 7 bases line up with TRBD1. The V gene's germline CDR1 is MNHEY and CDR2 SVGAGI. CDR3 size: 14 residues. J was trimmed by 8 bases and V by 6 bases; bases with no gene match: 9. The CDR3 sequence: CASRDQQGREKLFF. The CDR3 DNA follows: TGTGCCAGCAGGGATCAACAGGGGAGAGAAAAACTGTTTTTT.

The J gene is TRBJ1-1, the V gene TRBV18; unclear D gene. The CDR3 consists of 14 residues. V was shortened by 6 bases and J by 1 base, with 12 bases between the two germline ends. Germline lookup yields CDR1 KGHSH and CDR2 LQKENI. This chain's CDR3 is CASSLREENTEAFF. CDR3 bases: TGTGCCAGCTCCTTAAGGGAGGAGAACACTGAAGCTTTCTTT.

The genes are TRBV5-1 and TRBJ2-7, with D possibly matching TRBD2 (7 bases). V lost 3 bases, J lost 2 bases, and 9 bases lay in between. The CDR3 has 13 amino acids. Germline loops: CDR1 SGHRS, CDR2 YFSETQ. This chain's CDR3 is CASSSGGPYEQYF. DNA of the CDR3: TGCGCCAGCAGCTCGGGGGGCCCCTACGAGCAGTACTTC.

J is TRBJ1-1 and V is TRBV5-5; D gene ambiguous. The CDR3 runs 14 residues. Trimming cost V 1 base and J 1 base, with 8 bases left between them. CDR1 and CDR2 from the germline V gene are SGHKS and YYEKEE (reference sequence). Here the CDR3 DNA reads TGTGCCAGCAGCTTGCTACAGTCGAACACTGAAGCTTTCTTT. This encodes CASSLLQSNTEAFF.

The genes are TRBV7-6 and TRBJ1-2; no reliable D call. Germline loops: CDR1 SGHVS, CDR2 FNYEAQ. V was shortened by 5 bases and J by 6 bases, with 7 bases between the two germline ends. The CDR3 length is 11 residues. CDR3 sequence: CASSGGDGYTF. The CDR3 coding sequence is TGTGCCAGCAGCGGCGGCGATGGCTACACCTTC.

The chain joins TRBV6-2 or TRBV6-3 to TRBJ1-3; D is undetermined. V was cut by 2 bases and J by 0 bases, with 5 bases left in between. CDR3 size: 14 residues. In germline, CDR1 is MNHEY, CDR2 SVGEGT. The CDR3 DNA is TGTGCCAGCAGTTACGAATACTCTGGAAACACCATATATTTT. Translating it yields CASSYEYSGNTIYF.

The chain couples TRBV29-1 to TRBJ2-7; D perhaps matches TRBD1 (6 bases). This CDR3 is 13 amino acids long. V was clipped by 3 bases and J by 1 base, with 10 bases between them. Germline-derived CDR1 and CDR2 are SQVTM and ANQGSEA. The CDR3 sequence: CSVDTGTSYEQYF. The CDR3 DNA follows: TGCAGCGTTGACACAGGGACATCCTACGAGCAGTACTTC.

V gene TRBV12-3 or TRBV12-4 combines with J gene TRBJ1-1; D is unresolved. The V end lost 6 bases, the J end lost 0 bases, and 5 bases lay between the germline ends. The CDR3 has 12 residues. CDR3 nucleotide sequence: TGTGCCAGCAGCCGGATGAACACTGAAGCTTTCTTT. It encodes CASSRMNTEAFF.

V and J are TRBV7-6 and TRBJ1-6; possibly TRBD1 for D (5 bases). There are 17 residues in the CDR3. The V end lost 0 bases, the J end lost 8 bases, and 17 bases lay between the germline ends. Germline-derived CDR1 and CDR2 are SGHVS and FNYEAQ. The DNA for the CDR3 is TGTGCCAGCAGCTTAGCGAGACGGGGCGCGGGTTATTCACCCCTCCACTTT. Encoded protein: CASSLARRGAGYSPLHF.

The V call is TRBV19, the J call TRBJ2-2; 10 nucleotides agree with TRBD1. This CDR3 region has 14 residues. Losses at the gene ends were 5 bases for V and 8 bases for J; bases not matched to a gene: 5. Germline assignment: CDR1 LNHDA and CDR2 SQIVND (reference sequence). CDR3 sequence (DNA): TGTGCCAGTAGTCCCGACAGGGGGCGTGGGGAGCTGTTTTTT. This translates into CASSPDRGRGELFF.

This chain connects TRBV24-1 to TRBJ2-1, with D uncertain. Per germline, CDR1 KGHDR and CDR2 SFDVKD. The CDR3 has 14 amino acids. V was clipped by 3 bases and J by 6 bases, with 11 bases between them. The CDR3 region is CATSDPTLGNEQFF. CDR3 DNA sequence: TGTGCCACCAGTGATCCGACGCTCGGCAATGAGCAGTTCTTC.

This chain links TRBV2 with TRBJ1-2; no clear D gene. Germline lookup yields CDR1 SNHLY and CDR2 FYNNEI. V lost 1 base to trimming and J lost 6 bases, with 18 bases between them. The CDR3 sequence is 16 residues long. The CDR3 protein is CASSEGRIVGSDGYTF. The CDR3 region has the DNA TGTGCCAGCAGTGAAGGTAGAATTGTCGGGTCGGATGGCTACACCTTC.